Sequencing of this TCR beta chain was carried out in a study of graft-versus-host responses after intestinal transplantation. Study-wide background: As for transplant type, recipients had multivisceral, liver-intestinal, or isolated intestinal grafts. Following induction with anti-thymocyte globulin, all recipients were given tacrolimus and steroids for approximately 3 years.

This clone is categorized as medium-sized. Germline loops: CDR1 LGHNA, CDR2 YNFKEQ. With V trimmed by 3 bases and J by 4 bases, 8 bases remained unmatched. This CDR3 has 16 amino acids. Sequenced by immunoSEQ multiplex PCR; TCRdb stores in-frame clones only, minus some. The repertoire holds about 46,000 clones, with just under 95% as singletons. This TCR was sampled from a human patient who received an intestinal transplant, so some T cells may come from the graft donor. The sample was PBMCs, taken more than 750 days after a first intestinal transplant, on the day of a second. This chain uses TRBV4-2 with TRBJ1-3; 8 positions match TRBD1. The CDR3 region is CASSHDEGTGGNTIYF. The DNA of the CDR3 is TGTGCCAGCAGCCACGACGAAGGGACAGGAGGAAACACCATATATTTT.